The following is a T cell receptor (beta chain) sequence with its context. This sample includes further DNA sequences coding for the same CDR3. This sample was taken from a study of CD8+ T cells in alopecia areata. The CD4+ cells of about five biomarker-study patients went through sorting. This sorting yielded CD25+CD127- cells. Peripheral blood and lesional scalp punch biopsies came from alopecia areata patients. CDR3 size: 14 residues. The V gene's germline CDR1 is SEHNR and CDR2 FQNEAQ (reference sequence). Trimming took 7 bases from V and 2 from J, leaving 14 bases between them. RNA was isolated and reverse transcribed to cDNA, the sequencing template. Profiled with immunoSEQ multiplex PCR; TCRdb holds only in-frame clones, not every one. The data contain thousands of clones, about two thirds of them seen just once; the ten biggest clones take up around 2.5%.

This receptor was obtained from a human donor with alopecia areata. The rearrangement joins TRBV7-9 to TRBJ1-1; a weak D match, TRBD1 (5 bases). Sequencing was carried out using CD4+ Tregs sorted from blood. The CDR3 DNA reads TGTGCCAGCACCTGGGACCGACGAAACACTGAAGCTTTCTTT. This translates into CASTWDRRNTEAFF.